Reported below is one TCR beta chain. Here immunoSEQ multiplex PCR was the method, and the copy in TCRdb shows in-frame clones only, minus some. The repertoire holds roughly 61,000 clones, with more than 95% as singletons. The data stem from a study of technical replicates of blood from a few donors. The CDR3 is 14 residues long. The V end lost 3 bases, the J end lost 3 bases, and 11 bases lay between the germline ends. Germline V gives CDR1 MDHEN, CDR2 SYDVKM. The receptor comes from a human donor in good health. The gene calls are TRBV28 and TRBJ2-5, with a weak D call TRBD2 (6 bases). Source material: T cells isolated from PBMCs. The CDR3 sequence: CASSFPGGEETQYF. The DNA of the CDR3 is TGTGCCAGCAGTTTCCCTGGAGGGGAAGAGACCCAGTACTTC.